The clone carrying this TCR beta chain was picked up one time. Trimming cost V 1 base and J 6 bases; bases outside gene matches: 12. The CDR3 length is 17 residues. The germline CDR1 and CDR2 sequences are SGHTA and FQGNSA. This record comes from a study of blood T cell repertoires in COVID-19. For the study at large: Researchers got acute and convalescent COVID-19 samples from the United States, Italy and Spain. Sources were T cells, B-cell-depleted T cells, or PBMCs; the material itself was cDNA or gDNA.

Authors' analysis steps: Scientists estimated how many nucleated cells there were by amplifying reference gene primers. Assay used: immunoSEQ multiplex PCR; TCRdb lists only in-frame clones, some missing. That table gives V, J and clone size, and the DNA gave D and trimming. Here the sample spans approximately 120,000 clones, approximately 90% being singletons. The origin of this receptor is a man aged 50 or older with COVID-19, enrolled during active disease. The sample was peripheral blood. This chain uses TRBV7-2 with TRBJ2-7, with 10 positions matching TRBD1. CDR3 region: CASSLEIRQGAGGEQYF. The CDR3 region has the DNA TGTGCCAGCAGCTTAGAGATCCGACAGGGGGCTGGTGGCGAGCAGTACTTC.